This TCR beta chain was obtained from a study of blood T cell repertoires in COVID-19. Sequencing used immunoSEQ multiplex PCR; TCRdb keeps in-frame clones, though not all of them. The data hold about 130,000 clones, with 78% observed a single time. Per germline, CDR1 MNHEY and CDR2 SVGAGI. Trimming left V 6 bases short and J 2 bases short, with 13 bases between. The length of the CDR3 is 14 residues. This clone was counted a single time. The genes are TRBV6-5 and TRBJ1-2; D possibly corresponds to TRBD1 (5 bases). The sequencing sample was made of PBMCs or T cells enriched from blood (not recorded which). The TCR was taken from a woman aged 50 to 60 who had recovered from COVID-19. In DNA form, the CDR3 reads TGTGCCAGCAGGCAGGGAGGGAAAAACTATGGCTACACCTTC. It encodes CASRQGGKNYGYTF.